One sample yielded the 32 T cell receptor beta chains listed below, sequenced in a study of T cell responses to AZD1222 COVID-19 vaccine. The table came from immunoSEQ multiplex PCR; TCRdb's copy has only in-frame clones and leaves some out. The sample yields approximately 70,000 clones, about nine tenths seen once. The material sequenced was peripheral blood, taken on day 0 of AZD1222 vaccination. These TCRs come from an adult in good health.

This chain links TRBV28 with TRBJ2-7; D is possibly TRBD2 (6 bases). Trimming cost V 10 bases and J 5 bases, with 24 bases left between them. The CDR3 covers 15 residues. Per the germline V gene, CDR1 is MDHEN and CDR2 is SYDVKM. As DNA, the CDR3 is TGTGCCATTGAAACCCCGGGGGAAGGCATCGACGAGCAGTACTTC. It specifies CAIETPGEGIDEQYF.

The CDR3 spells CSVKQGAPNEKLFF. CDR3 coding DNA: TGCAGCGTTAAACAGGGGGCTCCTAATGAAAAACTGTTTTTT. The chain joins TRBV29-1 to TRBJ1-4; 9 bases map to TRBD1. The trim removed 5 bases at V and 3 bases at J, leaving 4 bases unmatched. This CDR3 spans 14 amino acids. Germline lookup yields CDR1 SQVTM and CDR2 ANQGSEA.

V gene TRBV28 combines with J gene TRBJ2-7, with D hard to call. V was pared by 2 bases and J by 4 bases, with 9 bases between. The CDR3 extends over 13 amino acids. CDR1 and CDR2 (germline): MDHEN, SYDVKM. CDR3: CASSLGNSYEQYF. CDR3 sequence (DNA): TGTGCCAGCAGTTTAGGGAATTCTTACGAGCAGTACTTC. The whole variable domain, remainder taken from reference TRBV28 and TRBJ2-7, is DVKVTQSSRYLVKRTGEKVFLECVQDMDHENMFWYRQDPGLGLRLIYFSYDVKMKEKGDIPEGYSVSREKKERFSLILESASTNQTSMYLCASSLGNSYEQYFGPGTRLTVT.

The chain couples TRBV19 to TRBJ2-3; no reliable D call. CDR3 length: 15 residues. CDR1 is LNHDA and CDR2 is SQIVND in the germline V gene (reference sequence). The ends were cut back, 6 bases at V and 0 bases at J, with 13 bases in the middle. As DNA, the CDR3 is TGTGCCAGTAGACCCCCTAGGCCTAGCACAGATACGCAGTATTTT. This encodes CASRPPRPSTDTQYF.

J is TRBJ1-6 and V is TRBV28, with D perhaps matching TRBD1 (5 bases). From germline, CDR1 is MDHEN and CDR2 SYDVKM. V gave up 5 bases and J gave up 4 bases, with 12 bases separating them. The CDR3 extends over 15 amino acids. CDR3 region: CASSRQGSYNSPLHF. CDR3 bases: TGTGCCAGCAGTCGCCAGGGCAGTTATAATTCACCCCTCCACTTT.

V and J are TRBV4-2 and TRBJ2-7; perhaps TRBD1 as D (6 bases). V was clipped by 0 bases and J by 5 bases, with 14 bases between them. The CDR3 covers 15 residues. CDR1 and CDR2 from the germline V gene are LGHNA and YNFKEQ. The DNA of the CDR3 is TGTGCCAGCAGCCAAGATAGGGGGTTCGGCGACGAGCAGTACTTC. As protein: CASSQDRGFGDEQYF.

V is TRBV2 and J is TRBJ2-4; TRBD1 is a possible D gene (5 bases). Germline-derived CDR1 and CDR2 are SNHLY and FYNNEI. V was trimmed by 9 bases and J by 0 bases, leaving 15 bases between them. CDR3 length equals 15 residues. The CDR3 sequence is CARGAGEIAKNIQYF. The CDR3 bases are TGTGCCAGAGGGGCAGGCGAAATAGCCAAAAACATTCAGTACTTC.

This clone has just one count. The V and J genes are TRBV19 and TRBJ1-2; 7 bases are shared with TRBD1. Per the germline V gene, CDR1 is LNHDA and CDR2 is SQIVND (reference sequence). The CDR3 spans 13 residues. V shed 3 bases and J 3 bases; nucleotides not matched to a gene: 1. The DNA for the CDR3 is TGTGCCAGTAGTATCGACAGGGACTATGGCTACACCTTC. This codes for CASSIDRDYGYTF.

The V gene is TRBV29-1, the J gene TRBJ1-1; no clear D gene. This CDR3 contains 11 residues. Germline CDR1 reads SQVTM; CDR2 reads ANQGSEA. The V gene lost 2 bases and the J gene lost 7 bases, with 8 bases spanning the gap. CDR3 region: CSVEMINEAFF. The CDR3 nucleotides read TGCAGCGTTGAAATGATTAATGAAGCTTTCTTT. The variable domain in full, completed from reference TRBV29-1 and TRBJ1-1, reads SAVISQKPSRDICQRGTSLTIQCQVDSQVTMMFWYRQQPGQSLTLIATANQGSEATYESGFVIDKFPISRPNLTFSTLTVSNMSPEDSSIYLCSVEMINEAFFGQGTRLTVV.

The chain is built from TRBV6-5 and TRBJ1-3; D gene unclear. CDR3 length: 12 residues. The V and J ends lost 11 bases and 3 bases respectively, with 11 bases between them. The V gene's germline CDR1 is MNHEY and CDR2 SVGAGI. Here the CDR3 DNA reads TGTGCCGCTTCAGATTATGGAAACACCATATATTTT. Protein product: CAASDYGNTIYF.

This chain connects TRBV6-2 or TRBV6-3 to TRBJ1-5, with D uncertain. V dropped 2 bases and J dropped 2 bases, with 13 bases sitting between them. In germline, CDR1 is MNHEY, CDR2 SVGEGT. The CDR3 has 16 residues. CDR3 sequence: CASSYVAGGGNQPQHF. DNA for the CDR3: TGTGCCAGCAGTTACGTCGCAGGAGGAGGCAATCAGCCCCAGCATTTT.

V usage is TRBV6-6 and J usage is TRBJ2-7, with no clear D. V was shortened by 3 bases and J by 4 bases, with 10 bases between the two germline ends. Germline lookup yields CDR1 MNHNY and CDR2 SVGAGI (reference sequence). CDR3 length equals 13 residues. The CDR3 region has the DNA TGTGCCAGCAGTTATTCGGACGTGTACGAGCAGTACTTC. Translated, it gives CASSYSDVYEQYF.

This clone was detected only once. The V and J genes are TRBV10-3 and TRBJ1-1; possible D gene TRBD1, 6 bases. Trimming removed 6 bases from V and 1 base from J, with 15 bases in between. The germline V gene has CDR1 ENHRY and CDR2 SYGVKD. This CDR3 comprises 15 residues. For the CDR3, the DNA is TGTGCCATCAGGGACACCGGGACACAGAACACTGAAGCTTTCTTT. The encoded protein is CAIRDTGTQNTEAFF.

The chain links TRBV12-3 or TRBV12-4 to TRBJ2-1; D possibly corresponds to TRBD2 (5 bases). Trimming removed 6 bases at V and 3 bases at J, with 9 bases between. The CDR3 loop spans 13 amino acids. CDR3 in amino acids: CASSLTSYNEQFF. DNA of the CDR3: TGTGCCAGCAGCCTCACTAGCTACAATGAGCAGTTCTTC.

The rearrangement joins TRBV29-1 to TRBJ1-1; D is uncertain. The germline V and J ends were trimmed by 1 base and 8 bases, with 17 bases remaining between them. The CDR3 has 14 residues. CDR1 and CDR2 (germline): SQVTM, ANQGSEA. As DNA, the CDR3 is TGCAGCGTTGAAGTACACCAGAACACTAGGGAAGCTTTCTTT. Translated, it gives CSVEVHQNTREAFF. Complete variable domain (other parts from reference TRBV29-1 and TRBJ1-1): SAVISQKPSRDICQRGTSLTIQCQVDSQVTMMFWYRQQPGQSLTLIATANQGSEATYESGFVIDKFPISRPNLTFSTLTVSNMSPEDSSIYLCSVEVHQNTREAFFGQGTRLTVV.

The rearrangement joins TRBV10-1 to TRBJ2-1, with no clear D. In germline, CDR1 is WNHNN, CDR2 SYGVQD (reference sequence). There are 15 residues in the CDR3. V lost 0 bases, J lost 6 bases, and 12 bases lay in between. CDR3 bases: TGCGCCAGCAGTGAGTCAGGCTTTCTGGCCAATGAGCAGTTCTTC. It yields the protein CASSESGFLANEQFF.

The CDR3 DNA reads as TGTGCCAGCAAGGGCTCCTACAATGAGCAGTTCTTC. It translates to CASKGSYNEQFF. The V and J genes are TRBV6-5 and TRBJ2-1; the D is unclear. The length of the CDR3 is 12 residues. In germline, CDR1 is MNHEY, CDR2 SVGAGI. V was pared by 7 bases and J by 0 bases, with 4 bases between.

This rearrangement joins TRBV19 to TRBJ2-1; 9 nucleotides line up with TRBD2. Trimming took 7 bases from V and 4 from J; bases not matched to a gene: 8. This CDR3 region has 15 residues. The germline gives CDR1 LNHDA, CDR2 SQIVND (reference sequence). The CDR3 is CASIRGGDGYNEQFF. The CDR3 region has the DNA TGTGCCAGTATCCGCGGGGGGGACGGGTACAATGAGCAGTTCTTC.

The chain carries TRBV11-3 and TRBJ2-1, with 10 bases that match TRBD2. This CDR3 is built from 15 residues. The V gene end was trimmed by 5 bases and the J gene end by 6 bases; junction bases not matched to a gene: 7. Germline loops: CDR1 SGHNT, CDR2 YENEEA. The CDR3 DNA is TGTGCCAGCAGCAAGGGGACTAGCGACCCCAATGAGCAGTTCTTC. Translation gives CASSKGTSDPNEQFF. Looking up the rest from reference TRBV11-3 and TRBJ2-1 gives the full variable domain: EAGVVQSPRYKIIEKKQPVAFWCNPISGHNTLYWYLQNLGQGPELLIRYENEEAVDDSQLPKDRFSAERLKGVDSTLKIQPAELGDSAVYLCASSKGTSDPNEQFFGPGTRLTVL.

The genes are TRBV2 and TRBJ1-1; TRBD1 is a possible D gene (5 bases). The CDR3 runs 15 residues. Deletions cut 3 bases from V and 4 bases from J, with 15 bases between. Per the germline V gene, CDR1 is SNHLY and CDR2 is FYNNEI. CDR3 coding DNA: TGTGCCAGCAGTGATAGTGTCGGGGGGGGCACTGAAGCTTTCTTT. It specifies CASSDSVGGGTEAFF.

The chain uses TRBV15 and TRBJ2-7; D not resolved. Germline CDR1 reads LNHNV; CDR2 reads YYDKDF (reference sequence). CDR3 length equals 13 residues. Trimming left V 4 bases short and J 4 bases short, with 11 bases between. In DNA, the CDR3 is TGTGCCACCAGCATACAAACAGAGTACGAGCAGTACTTC. This translates into CATSIQTEYEQYF.

This chain joins TRBV6-5 and TRBJ1-5; D may be TRBD1 (6 bases). This CDR3 region has 15 residues. V lost 6 bases, J lost 4 bases, and 16 bases lay in between. CDR1 is MNHEY, CDR2 SVGAGI, per germline. DNA for the CDR3: TGTGCCAGCAGCTTTATGGGGGGGGCGAATCAGCCCCAGCATTTT. This translates into CASSFMGGANQPQHF.

This clone was picked up one time. The genes are TRBV10-2 and TRBJ1-2, with D maybe TRBD1 (6 bases). The CDR3 covers 17 residues. Trimming cost V 0 bases and J 2 bases, with 16 bases left between them. CDR1 is WSHSY and CDR2 is SAAADI in the germline V gene. This CDR3 is CASSESPLPGVNYGYTF. In DNA form, the CDR3 reads TGCGCCAGCAGTGAGTCCCCGCTCCCAGGGGTCAACTATGGCTACACCTTC.

V gene TRBV25-1 combines with J gene TRBJ1-3, with 10 bases lining up with TRBD1. The CDR3 totals 16 residues. Germline assignment: CDR1 MGHDK and CDR2 SYGVNS. V was pared by 1 base and J by 4 bases, with 4 bases of the junction left unmatched. The CDR3 loop reads CASSESGTGAGNTIYF. In DNA form, the CDR3 reads TGTGCCAGCAGTGAATCCGGGACAGGGGCCGGAAACACCATATATTTT.

The chain carries TRBV5-5 and TRBJ1-3, with 7 positions matching TRBD1. The CDR3 consists of 15 residues. Looked up from germline, CDR1 is SGHKS and CDR2 is YYEKEE (reference sequence). Trimming at V came to 0 bases and at J to 2 bases, leaving 2 bases not matched to a gene. The CDR3 DNA is TGTGCCAGCAGCTTGGGCAGGGGGACTGGAAACACCATATATTTT. Translating it yields CASSLGRGTGNTIYF. The variable domain in full, with the rest retrieved from reference TRBV5-5 and TRBJ1-3, is DAGVTQSPTHLIKTRGQQVTLRCSPISGHKSVSWYQQVLGQGPQFIFQYYEKEERGRGNFPDRFSARQFPNYSSELNVNALLLGDSALYLCASSLGRGTGNTIYFGEGSWLTVV.

Regarding this clone: One end of the junction does not line up with germline, which may come from a read error. This chain links TRBV2 with TRBJ2-5; the D gene is possibly TRBD1 (6 bases). The CDR3 length is 12 residues. The V gene's germline CDR1 is SNHLY and CDR2 FYNNEI. The CDR3 loop reads CAGRGSQETQYF. CDR3 sequence (DNA): TGTGCCGGCAGGGGATCCCAAGAGACCCAGTACTTC.

The chain links TRBV5-1 to TRBJ2-7; no definite D call. The CDR3 is 12 amino acids. CDR1 and CDR2 from the germline V gene are SGHRS and YFSETQ. V lost 0 bases to trimming and J lost 7 bases, with 8 bases between them. The CDR3 coding sequence is TGCGCCAGCAGCTTGGTTGAAGGGGAGCAGTACTTC. Its protein product is CASSLVEGEQYF.

V and J are TRBV27 and TRBJ1-5, with TRBD1 as a possible D gene (5 bases). Germline V CDR1 and CDR2: MNHEY, SMNVEV (reference sequence). The CDR3 is made up of 14 amino acids. V dropped 3 bases and J dropped 2 bases, with 8 bases sitting between them. CDR3: CASSFMGGNQPQHF. The CDR3 bases are TGTGCCAGCAGTTTTATGGGGGGCAATCAGCCCCAGCATTTT.

This chain connects TRBV6-5 to TRBJ1-4, with D possibly matching TRBD1 (6 bases). V was shortened by 6 bases and J by 8 bases, with 16 bases between the two germline ends. CDR1 is MNHEY, CDR2 SVGAGI, per germline. The CDR3 length is 14 residues. The CDR3 DNA is TGTGCCAGCAGAGGAGGGGGTGAAGCCGAAAAACTGTTTTTT. This gives the protein CASRGGGEAEKLFF.

This chain joins TRBV19 and TRBJ2-3, with 9 bases aligning to TRBD1. V was pared by 5 bases and J by 3 bases, with 3 bases of the junction left unmatched. The CDR3 runs to 14 residues. CDR1 LNHDA and CDR2 SQIVND come from the germline V gene (reference sequence). The CDR3 DNA sequence: TGTGCCAGTAGTTTAGGACAGGGGACAGATACGCAGTATTTT. Translated: CASSLGQGTDTQYF.

This clone was detected only a few times. The gene calls are TRBV6-2 or TRBV6-3 and TRBJ1-2; D gene ambiguous. CDR1 and CDR2 from the germline V gene are MNHEY and SVGEGT. The V end was cut by 2 bases, the J end by 5 bases, with 12 bases between. This CDR3 has 14 residues. The CDR3: CASSYSLTGYGYTF. CDR3 nucleotide sequence: TGTGCCAGCAGTTACAGTCTTACCGGGTATGGCTACACCTTC.

This clone occurred a few times. The chain carries TRBV6-5 and TRBJ1-4; unclear D gene. Germline loops: CDR1 MNHEY, CDR2 SVGAGI. CDR3 size: 13 residues. V lost 4 bases, J lost 3 bases, and 6 bases lay in between. This chain's CDR3 is CASSSDPNEKLFF. The DNA for the CDR3 is TGTGCCAGCAGTTCGGATCCTAATGAAAAACTGTTTTTT.